Below are 17 T cell receptor beta chains sequenced from a single sample in a study of CD8+ T cells in alopecia areata. Following extraction, RNA underwent reverse transcription to cDNA, which served as the sequencing template. Data came from immunoSEQ multiplex PCR; TCRdb stores just in-frame clones and leaves some out. The sample holds more than 200,000 clones, roughly two thirds seen once. The sample in question was CD4+ T cells sorted from blood, obtained at week 0. Every receptor here comes from a human donor with alopecia areata.

The rearrangement joins TRBV7-2 to TRBJ2-1; D gene uncertain. The CDR3 runs 17 residues. Trimming took 1 base from V and 0 from J, leaving 13 bases between them. Per germline, CDR1 SGHTA and CDR2 FQGNSA. As DNA, the CDR3 is TGTGCCAGCAGCTTAGAAATCGATTTTAGCTCCTACAATGAGCAGTTCTTC. Protein sequence: CASSLEIDFSSYNEQFF.

In its sample, this clone was seen a few times. The chain carries TRBV15 and TRBJ1-4; tentative D call: TRBD1 (5 bases). Deletions cut 1 base from V and 2 bases from J, with 5 bases between. The CDR3 is 14 residues long. Germline V gene data show CDR1 as LNHNV and CDR2 as YYDKDF (reference sequence). CDR3 amino acids: CATSRAGTNEKLFF. The CDR3 region has the DNA TGTGCCACCAGCAGAGCAGGGACTAATGAAAAACTGTTTTTT.

The V and J genes are TRBV6-6 and TRBJ2-3, with 7 positions matching TRBD2. This CDR3 region has 16 residues. The V segment lost 0 bases and the J segment 1 base; nucleotides outside the gene matches: 4. Germline CDR1 MNHNY, CDR2 SVGAGI (reference sequence). The CDR3 loop is CASSYSPSGGTDTQYF. The CDR3 region has the DNA TGTGCCAGCAGTTACTCGCCCAGCGGGGGCACAGATACGCAGTATTTT.

This clone was detected a few times. J is TRBJ2-2 and V is TRBV11-1, with unresolved D. Between the trimmed V and J ends, which lost 2 bases and 0 bases, there was a span of 13 bases. This CDR3 region has 17 residues. Germline V lookup: CDR1 SGHAT, CDR2 FQDESV (reference sequence). CDR3 loop: CASSLSWANPNTGELFF. CDR3 coding DNA: TGTGCCAGCAGCTTATCTTGGGCCAACCCGAACACCGGGGAGCTGTTTTTT.

The rearrangement joins TRBV13 to TRBJ1-2; D is uncertain. The length of the CDR3 is 11 residues. The ends were cut back, 3 bases at V and 4 bases at J, with 3 bases in the middle. Germline CDR1 and CDR2: PRHDT and FYEKMQ (reference sequence). CDR3 amino acids: CASSFSYGYTF. The DNA of the CDR3 is TGTGCCAGCAGCTTCTCCTATGGCTACACCTTC.

The genes are TRBV5-6 and TRBJ2-5; TRBD1 is a possible D gene (6 bases). CDR1 SGHDT and CDR2 YYEEEE come from the germline V gene. The CDR3 runs 15 residues. V was shortened by 5 bases and J by 5 bases, with 19 bases between the two germline ends. The CDR3 sequence: CASSRLDSKQETQYF. The CDR3, as DNA: TGTGCCAGCAGTCGTTTGGACAGTAAGCAGGAGACCCAGTACTTC. The full variable domain, its missing parts supplied by reference TRBV5-6 and TRBJ2-5, is DAGVTQSPTHLIKTRGQQVTLRCSPKSGHDTVSWYQQALGQGPQFIFQYYEEEERQRGNFPDRFSGHQFPNYSSELNVNALLLGDSALYLCASSRLDSKQETQYFGPGTRLLVL.

Concerning this clone: The germline gene is not matched at one end of the junction; a read error may be the cause. J is TRBJ2-3 and V is TRBV30; D may be TRBD2 (5 bases). CDR3 length equals 15 residues. Germline V gene data show CDR1 as GTSNPN and CDR2 as SVGIG (reference sequence). CDR3 in DNA: TGTGCCTGGAGTGTACGGAGGACCACTACAGAGACGCAGTATTTT. Amino acid sequence: CAWSVRRTTTETQYF. Using reference TRBV30 and TRBJ2-3 for the parts outside the CDR3, the full variable domain is SQTIHQWPATLVQPVGSPLSLECTVEGTSNPNLYWYRQAAGRGLQLLFYSVGIGQISSEVPQNLSASRPQDRQFILSSKKLLLSDSGFYLCAWSVRRTTTETQYFGPGTRLTVL.

V gene TRBV5-6 combines with J gene TRBJ1-2, with D tentatively TRBD1 (5 bases). The germline V gene encodes CDR1 SGHDT and CDR2 YYEEEE. This CDR3 has 14 residues. The V gene lost 3 bases and the J gene lost 4 bases, with 13 bases spanning the gap. The chain's CDR3 is CASSSTVLGYGYTF. The CDR3 DNA follows: TGTGCCAGCAGCTCGACAGTTTTGGGCTATGGCTACACCTTC.

The J gene is TRBJ1-4, the V gene TRBV20-1; D ambiguous. The CDR3 sequence is 10 residues long. Looked up from germline, CDR1 is DFQATT and CDR2 is SNEGSKA (reference sequence). V lost 2 bases to trimming and J lost 8 bases, with 3 bases between them. CDR3 amino acids: CSARKEKLFF. For the CDR3, the DNA is TGCAGTGCTAGAAAGGAAAAACTGTTTTTT.

The chain combines TRBV11-2 with TRBJ2-1; 7 positions match TRBD2. The ends lost 3 bases at V and 3 bases at J; junction bases unmatched: 5. The CDR3 contains 15 residues. Per germline, CDR1 SGHAT and CDR2 FQNNGV. DNA for the CDR3: TGTGCCAGCAGCTTTCGTCAGCGGGGCTACAATGAGCAGTTCTTC. Translated, it gives CASSFRQRGYNEQFF.

The chain is built from TRBV7-2 and TRBJ2-5; 7 bases match TRBD2. Unmatched junction bases numbered 8, after V lost 7 bases and J lost 3 bases. The CDR3 is 14 residues long. Germline V CDR1 and CDR2: SGHTA, FQGNSA. CDR3 sequence reads: CASTDRLAKETQYF. For the CDR3, the DNA is TGTGCCAGCACCGACAGACTAGCCAAAGAGACCCAGTACTTC.

This chain joins TRBV30 and TRBJ1-2; 12 bases agree with TRBD1. Germline CDR1 and CDR2: GTSNPN and SVGIG (reference sequence). This CDR3 has 14 residues. V was clipped by 7 bases and J by 3 bases; unmatched bases: 6. The chain's CDR3 is CASRDRGQHYGYTF. Here the CDR3 DNA reads TGTGCCTCGCGGGACAGGGGGCAGCACTATGGCTACACCTTC.

This chain connects TRBV6-5 to TRBJ1-5, with no clear D. Between the trimmed V and J ends, which lost 2 bases and 4 bases, there was a span of 6 bases. Germline-derived CDR1 and CDR2 are MNHEY and SVGAGI. The CDR3 has 13 residues. This CDR3 is CASSYQKNQPQHF. In DNA, the CDR3 is TGTGCCAGCAGTTACCAAAAAAATCAGCCCCAGCATTTT.

The genes are TRBV15 and TRBJ2-1, with 10 bases fitting TRBD2. The CDR3 totals 16 residues. The junction had 12 bases not matched to a gene; V was cut back by 5 bases and J by 8 bases. Germline V gene sequence: CDR1 LNHNV, CDR2 YYDKDF (reference sequence). CDR3 in amino acids: CATSPSLAGGQDEQFF. The DNA for the CDR3 is TGTGCCACCAGCCCCAGTTTAGCGGGGGGCCAGGATGAGCAGTTCTTC.

The V call is TRBV13, the J call TRBJ1-5; TRBD1 might be the D (5 bases). Germline V lookup: CDR1 PRHDT, CDR2 FYEKMQ (reference sequence). V was shortened by 2 bases and J by 6 bases, with 11 bases between the two germline ends. This CDR3 spans 14 amino acids. CDR3 DNA: TGTGCCAGCAGCTTATGGGGGAGGGGTCAGCCCCAGCATTTT. This gives the protein CASSLWGRGQPQHF.

The gene calls are TRBV15 and TRBJ2-7; D is undetermined. Germline V gene data show CDR1 as LNHNV and CDR2 as YYDKDF (reference sequence). The CDR3 contains 13 residues. V was cut by 0 bases and J by 4 bases, with 7 bases left in between. The CDR3: CATSREISYEQYF. CDR3 DNA sequence: TGTGCCACCAGCAGAGAGATCTCATACGAGCAGTACTTC.

This clone has a single count. The chain has TRBV29-1 and TRBJ1-2; D may be TRBD1 (5 bases). Germline V gene sequence: CDR1 SQVTM, CDR2 ANQGSEA. The V and J ends lost 4 bases and 5 bases respectively, with 14 bases between them. The CDR3 contains 13 residues. DNA for the CDR3: TGCAGCGTTGGTTCCGGGACCTATTATGGCTACACCTTC. It translates to CSVGSGTYYGYTF.